Presented here are 23 T cell receptor beta chains from one specimen sequenced in a study of T cell repertoires in cytomegalovirus infection. TCRdb re-derived calls from the reads in MiXCR, one entry per CDR3 protein. The sample yields some 270,000 distinct CDR3 sequences, 17% seen once. The sample consisted of CD8+ T cells from PBMCs. The source is a human donor in good health (CMV status not recorded). Some clones in this sample may be carry-over from other donors' samples.

This clonotype was seen at least ten times. This chain uses TRBV7-8 with TRBJ2-7, with D maybe TRBD2 (6 bases). The CDR3 sequence is 16 residues long. Trimming removed 5 bases from V and 2 bases from J, with 19 bases in between. In germline, CDR1 is SGHVS, CDR2 FQNEAQ. The CDR3 coding sequence is TGTGCCAGCAGCCCCACGGATGGGGGGAGGCCCTACGAGCAGTACTTC. Amino acid sequence: CASSPTDGGRPYEQYF.

This clonotype occurred many times. V and J are TRBV12-3 or TRBV12-4 and TRBJ2-2; D is unresolved. The CDR3 sequence is 12 residues long. Trimming shortened V by 3 bases and J by 5 bases, and 4 bases separated the two germline ends. Here the CDR3 DNA reads TGTGCCAGCAGTTTGTGGACCGGGGAGCTGTTTTTT. This gives the protein CASSLWTGELFF.

The chain is built from TRBV29-1 and TRBJ1-1; D is perhaps TRBD1 (5 bases). This CDR3 has 15 amino acids. Germline loops: CDR1 SQVTM, CDR2 ANQGSEA. Trimming shortened V by 3 bases and J by 1 base, and 15 bases separated the two germline ends. CDR3 amino acids: CSVEGGKGTNTEAFF. The CDR3 coding sequence is TGCAGCGTTGAGGGGGGAAAAGGGACGAACACTGAAGCTTTCTTT.

V usage is TRBV19 and J usage is TRBJ1-5; the D gene is possibly TRBD1 (5 bases). V was cut by 3 bases and J by 4 bases, with 10 bases left in between. The CDR3 is 14 residues long. Germline V lookup: CDR1 LNHDA, CDR2 SQIVND (reference sequence). The DNA of the CDR3 is TGTGCCAGTAGTATTGGGGCCGGGAATCAGCCCCAGCATTTT. Protein: CASSIGAGNQPQHF.

This clonotype was seen a handful of times. The chain employs TRBV19 and TRBJ1-5; weak D call: TRBD1 (5 bases). Trimming cost V 5 bases and J 6 bases, with 23 bases left between them. Germline CDR1 LNHDA, CDR2 SQIVND (reference sequence). CDR3 length equals 17 residues. CDR3 loop: CASSQPVSEGAGQPQHF. CDR3 sequence (DNA): TGTGCCAGTAGTCAGCCGGTGAGTGAAGGGGCAGGTCAGCCCCAGCATTTT.

This clonotype was picked up many times. CDR3 coding DNA: TGCAGCGTGGGGGTCGCCGGGGAGCTGTTTTTT. This translates into CSVGVAGELFF. V usage is TRBV29-1 and J usage is TRBJ2-2; D possibly matches TRBD1 or TRBD2 (5 bases each). The germline CDR1 and CDR2 sequences are SQVTM and ANQGSEA. The CDR3 is 11 amino acids. Trimming removed 6 bases from V and 6 bases from J, with 8 bases in between.

The chain employs TRBV5-6 and TRBJ1-6, with D tentatively TRBD1 (6 bases). V lost 0 bases and J lost 2, with 24 bases in between. Per the germline V gene, CDR1 is SGHDT and CDR2 is YYEEEE. This CDR3 comprises 21 residues. The CDR3 loop is CASSLVATVGRGIPYNSPLHF. The CDR3 coding sequence is TGTGCCAGCAGCTTGGTAGCGACTGTTGGCAGGGGAATCCCCTATAATTCACCCCTCCACTTT.

The chain recombines TRBV28 with TRBJ1-4; D is possibly TRBD1 (6 bases). Looked up from germline, CDR1 is MDHEN and CDR2 is SYDVKM. CDR3 length equals 16 residues. V was trimmed by 4 bases and J by 7 bases, leaving 19 bases between them. The CDR3 region is CASSYNPRGLIEKLFF. Here the CDR3 DNA reads TGTGCCAGCAGTTACAACCCCAGGGGCCTGATTGAAAAACTGTTTTTT.

V gene TRBV6-2 or TRBV6-3 combines with J gene TRBJ1-5; D is unclear. Trimming left V 3 bases short and J 0 bases short, with 12 bases between. CDR1 is MNHEY and CDR2 is SVGEGT in the germline V gene. This CDR3 is built from 16 residues. The DNA of the CDR3 is TGTGCCAGCAGTTATTCGGTATTGGATAGCAATCAGCCCCAGCATTTT. It yields the protein CASSYSVLDSNQPQHF.

This clonotype was detected a few times. The gene calls are TRBV11-3 and TRBJ1-1; perhaps TRBD1 as D (5 bases). Trimming stripped 1 base from V and 8 bases from J, with 11 bases between. CDR3 length: 13 amino acids. Germline loops: CDR1 SGHNT, CDR2 YENEEA. The CDR3 DNA reads TGTGCCAGCAGCTTAGTGATGGGGGAGGAAGCTTTCTTT. This gives the protein CASSLVMGEEAFF.

This clonotype appeared many times. This chain connects TRBV12-5 to TRBJ2-7; D perhaps matches TRBD2 (6 bases). Trimming pared 1 base from V and 3 bases from J, leaving 7 bases between. In germline, CDR1 is LGHNT, CDR2 FRNRAP. The CDR3 length is 13 residues. The CDR3 coding sequence is TGTGCTAGTGGTTTGGGGGGGGTCTACGAGCAGTACTTC. Protein: CASGLGGVYEQYF.

The chain carries TRBV27 and TRBJ1-5; 10 positions agree with TRBD1. This CDR3 has 16 amino acids. The germline CDR1 and CDR2 sequences are MNHEY and SMNVEV (reference sequence). The V segment lost 2 bases and the J segment 3 bases; nucleotides outside the gene matches: 4. CDR3 in amino acids: CASSLGTGALNQPQHF. CDR3 bases: TGTGCCAGCAGTTTAGGGACAGGGGCCCTCAATCAGCCCCAGCATTTT.

This clonotype has only a few counts. This chain connects TRBV28 to TRBJ2-3, with D perhaps matching TRBD2 (6 bases). Germline V gene lookup returns CDR1 MDHEN and CDR2 SYDVKM. Trimming took off 3 bases at V and 4 bases at J, with 29 bases between the two ends. The CDR3 is 20 residues long. CDR3 sequence (DNA): TGTGCCAGCAGTTTCCCCCTAGAGGGGCGGGGAGTTTTTCGCCCAGATACGCAGTATTTT. It is translated as CASSFPLEGRGVFRPDTQYF.

The sample holds a few counts of this clonotype. The chain uses TRBV4-2 and TRBJ1-1, with D tentatively TRBD1 (5 bases). CDR1 and CDR2 (germline): LGHNA, YNFKEQ. V lost 0 bases and J lost 3, with 11 bases in between. The CDR3 is made up of 15 amino acids. CDR3: CASSQDDSIDTEAFF. The CDR3 DNA follows: TGTGCCAGCAGCCAAGATGACAGTATTGACACTGAAGCTTTCTTT.

The CDR3 region has the DNA TGTGCCAGCAGCCCAAGGACTTCTGGCACAGATACGCAGTATTTT. Protein: CASSPRTSGTDTQYF. V gene TRBV7-6 combines with J gene TRBJ2-3; D is perhaps TRBD2 (5 bases). The CDR3 has 15 residues. Trimming cost V 5 bases and J 1 base, with 13 bases left between them. The germline V gene encodes CDR1 SGHVS and CDR2 FNYEAQ.

This clonotype was found many times. This chain connects TRBV11-2 to TRBJ2-5; possibly TRBD1 for D (5 bases). Looked up from germline, CDR1 is SGHAT and CDR2 is FQNNGV. CDR3 length: 15 residues. V was shortened by 6 bases and J by 2 bases, with 16 bases between the two germline ends. The chain's CDR3 is CASSLGAAPQETQYF. The DNA of the CDR3 is TGTGCCAGCAGTCTAGGGGCCGCTCCGCAAGAGACCCAGTACTTC.

The chain is built from TRBV6-2 or TRBV6-3 and TRBJ2-3; 9 bases match TRBD2. The CDR3 covers 14 residues. J lost 4 bases, V lost 11 bases, and 10 bases had no gene match. Germline values: CDR1 MNHEY, CDR2 SVGEGT. The CDR3 loop reads CASLRGGTADTQYF. The DNA for the CDR3 is TGTGCCTCCCTGCGGGGGGGGACTGCAGATACGCAGTATTTT.

The chain combines TRBV13 with TRBJ2-1; TRBD1 matches 8 bases. Germline V gene sequence: CDR1 PRHDT, CDR2 FYEKMQ (reference sequence). This CDR3 is 14 amino acids long. With 8 bases clipped from V and 6 bases from J, the junction kept 9 bases outside the gene matches. The CDR3 here is CASLVRGQGNEQFF. In DNA form, the CDR3 reads TGTGCCAGCCTGGTCAGGGGGCAGGGCAATGAGCAGTTCTTC.

With regard to this clonotype: One end of the junction does not line up with germline, which may come from a read error. The chain combines TRBV2 with TRBJ2-2, with TRBD2 identical over 10 bases. Germline CDR1 is SNHLY and CDR2 is FYNNEI. The CDR3 loop spans 15 amino acids. The CDR3 reads CATSDLAGDTGELFF. The CDR3 DNA reads as TGTGCCACCAGTGACCTAGCGGGGGACACCGGGGAGCTGTTTTTT.

This clonotype appeared many times. The chain recombines TRBV28 with TRBJ1-1; possible D gene TRBD1, 6 bases. In germline, CDR1 is MDHEN, CDR2 SYDVKM. V dropped 4 bases and J dropped 1 base, with 16 bases sitting between them. This CDR3 is 16 amino acids long. CDR3 DNA: TGTGCCAGCAGTTCGAGAATAAAACAGGGGAACACTGAAGCTTTCTTT. Translating gives CASSSRIKQGNTEAFF.

This clonotype was picked up a small number of times. As DNA, the CDR3 is TGTGCCAGCAGTTTGGTAAAGACCGGGACTATTAACACTGAAGCTTTCTTT. This sequence encodes CASSLVKTGTINTEAFF. The gene calls are TRBV27 and TRBJ1-1; D may be TRBD1 (5 bases). This CDR3 region has 17 residues. The germline gives CDR1 MNHEY, CDR2 SMNVEV (reference sequence). The V gene lost 3 bases and the J gene lost 2 bases, with 19 bases spanning the gap.

V and J are TRBV27 and TRBJ2-7, with D possibly TRBD2 on 6 matching bases. Trimming took off 6 bases at V and 5 bases at J, with 35 bases between the two ends. Per germline, CDR1 MNHEY and CDR2 SMNVEV (reference sequence). CDR3 length: 20 residues. The CDR3 DNA follows: TGTGCCAGCAGACCCCTTTACCCCGGGGGAGAGCGCCGGTTCAGTGACGAGCAGTACTTC. Residues: CASRPLYPGGERRFSDEQYF.

This clonotype was counted a few times. The chain combines TRBV28 with TRBJ2-5; 12 positions agree with TRBD2. This CDR3 comprises 17 residues. V trimming: 5 bases; J trimming: 5 bases; junction bases outside the gene matches: 12. Germline CDR1 and CDR2: MDHEN and SYDVKM. The CDR3 bases are TGTGCCAGCAGTGGTAGACTAGCGGGGGTTCACGATGAGACCCAGTACTTC. Its protein product is CASSGRLAGVHDETQYF. The whole variable domain, filled in from reference TRBV28 and TRBJ2-5, reads DVKVTQSSRYLVKRTGEKVFLECVQDMDHENMFWYRQDPGLGLRLIYFSYDVKMKEKGDIPEGYSVSREKKERFSLILESASTNQTSMYLCASSGRLAGVHDETQYFGPGTRLLVL.